This TCR beta chain came from a study of T cells in tuberculosis. Whole-study context: T cells were selected with CD1B tetramers loaded with glucose monomycolate.

This CDR3 spans 21 amino acids. V shed 3 bases, J shed 0 bases, and the junction held 19 bases outside the gene matches. Per germline, CDR1 MDHEN and CDR2 SYDVKM. Sorting used thawed, overnight-rested PBMC stained with anti-CD3, a viability dye and GMM-loaded CD1B tetramer. The CD1B tetramers carried C32 glucose monomycolate purified from Rhodococcus equi. Study-wide results and caveats: Low-affinity CD1B-GMM tetramer-binding T cells may have been missed.

Sequencing used immunoSEQ multiplex PCR; TCRdb keeps in-frame clones, though not all of them. This sample yields approximately 59,000 clones, of which 70% to 90% are seen a single time; 20% to 25% belongs to the top ten. This receptor was taken from an adult woman with latent tuberculosis. The sequenced sample consisted of CD1b-GMM tetramer-negative cells sorted from PBMCs. The chain has TRBV28 and TRBJ2-2; TRBD2 matches at 7 bases. CDR3 DNA: TGTGCCAGCAGTTTTCGGTGGCGTGGTCGCGGGAGACCAACGAACACCGGGGAGCTGTTTTTT. This sequence encodes CASSFRWRGRGRPTNTGELFF.